This passage covers 9 T cell receptor beta chains from one sample sequenced in a study of OX40 agonist ivuxolimab in advanced cancers. Assay: immunoSEQ multiplex PCR; the TCRdb copy retains only in-frame clones and omits some. Of tens of thousands of clones listed, about 91% were seen once; the top ten hold around 2.7%. This specimen was CD4+ or CD8+ T cells sorted from blood, taken in a trial of the OX40 agonist ivuxolimab. Source of these receptors: an adult with an advanced solid tumor such as melanoma, head and neck, liver or kidney cancer.

The chain joins TRBV5-1 to TRBJ2-5, with 10 bases lining up with TRBD1. Trimming removed 5 bases from V and 2 bases from J; junction bases left unmatched: 21. Germline CDR1 and CDR2: SGHRS and YFSETQ. CDR3 length: 20 residues. The CDR3: CASRPQKQTFGTGEQETQYF. The CDR3 DNA reads TGCGCCAGCAGACCTCAAAAACAAACATTCGGGACAGGGGAACAAGAGACCCAGTACTTC.

This sequence joins TRBV18 and TRBJ2-2; perhaps TRBD2 as D (7 bases). The germline V gene encodes CDR1 KGHSH and CDR2 LQKENI. With 3 bases removed from V and 4 bases from J, the gap between germline ends came to 15 bases. The CDR3 covers 16 residues. This CDR3 is CASSPRRGPSTGELFF. The CDR3 DNA is TGTGCCAGCTCACCGAGGCGGGGGCCGAGCACCGGGGAGCTGTTTTTT.

The gene calls are TRBV5-1 and TRBJ2-7, with TRBD2 matching 10 bases. The germline gives CDR1 SGHRS, CDR2 YFSETQ. J lost 5 bases, V lost 5 bases, and 13 bases had no gene match. This CDR3 spans 16 amino acids. CDR3 in DNA: TGCGCCAGCAGTTGGCGGCTAGCGGGAGTGGTCGACGAGCAGTACTTC. It codes for CASSWRLAGVVDEQYF.

The CDR3 is CASSYSRNSGSDEQFF. CDR3 nucleotides: TGTGCCAGCAGTTACTCTCGGAATAGCGGGAGCGATGAGCAGTTCTTC. V is TRBV6-5 and J is TRBJ2-1, with 9 bases matching TRBD2. The V gene end was trimmed by 0 bases and the J gene end by 8 bases; junction bases not matched to a gene: 8. The CDR3 length is 16 residues. Germline CDR1 reads MNHEY; CDR2 reads SVGAGI.

The CDR3 nucleotides are TGTGCCAGCACAATGGACAGGGGGCGCGGGGGCTACACCTTC. Its translation: CASTMDRGRGGYTF. This chain connects TRBV6-4 to TRBJ1-2; 11 bases agree with TRBD1. The length of the CDR3 is 14 residues. After removal of 7 bases from V and 8 bases from J, the junction contained 9 bases not matched to a gene. Germline CDR1 is MRHNA and CDR2 is SNTAGT.

The chain carries TRBV28 and TRBJ2-7; 7 positions agree with TRBD1. CDR3 length: 14 residues. Germline V gene lookup returns CDR1 MDHEN and CDR2 SYDVKM. V was pared by 5 bases and J by 0 bases, with 4 bases of the junction left unmatched. CDR3 protein: CASSKTGTSYEQYF. The CDR3 nucleotides read TGTGCCAGCAGTAAGACAGGGACCTCCTACGAGCAGTACTTC. Looking up the rest from reference TRBV28 and TRBJ2-7 gives the full variable domain: DVKVTQSSRYLVKRTGEKVFLECVQDMDHENMFWYRQDPGLGLRLIYFSYDVKMKEKGDIPEGYSVSREKKERFSLILESASTNQTSMYLCASSKTGTSYEQYFGPGTRLTVT.

This sequence joins TRBV19 and TRBJ1-4; D remains ambiguous. Trimming took off 4 bases at V and 7 bases at J, with 13 bases between the two ends. The CDR3 sequence is 14 residues long. The germline gives CDR1 LNHDA, CDR2 SQIVND (reference sequence). CDR3 residues: CASSTPSSREKLFF. The CDR3 bases are TGTGCCAGTAGTACCCCGAGCTCACGTGAAAAACTGTTTTTT.

CDR3 coding DNA: TGTGCCAGCAGTTCCGGGGGGCAAGGCAATCAGCCCCAGCATTTT. This sequence encodes CASSSGGQGNQPQHF. The chain carries TRBV28 and TRBJ1-5; maybe TRBD1 (6 bases). The germline gives CDR1 MDHEN, CDR2 SYDVKM. CDR3 length equals 15 residues. V lost 4 bases and J lost 2, with 12 bases in between.

A remark on this clone: This sample includes further DNA sequences coding for the same CDR3. The chain employs TRBV6-6 and TRBJ1-5; possibly TRBD1 for D (5 bases). Germline assignment: CDR1 MNHNY and CDR2 SVGAGI (reference sequence). Trimming took off 0 bases at V and 4 bases at J, with 7 bases between the two ends. This CDR3 comprises 14 residues. The CDR3 DNA follows: TGTGCCAGCAGTTACTCGGGGGGTAATCAGCCCCAGCATTTT. It yields the protein CASSYSGGNQPQHF.